These T cell receptor beta chains were read from a single sample in a study of CD8 T cells in ankylosing spondylitis. From the 5' RACE reads, TCRdb called clonotypes with MiXCR, one entry per CDR3 protein. The sample consists of around 150,000 distinct CDR3 sequences, 18% of them appearing once. Sequencing was done on a sample of blood, either unsorted or a sorted T cell fraction (not recorded which). Every receptor here comes from a male donor with ankylosing spondylitis or in good health (not recorded which). CDR3s include the opening cysteine and the closing phenylalanine or tryptophan. Fields, in order: V gene, J gene, CDR3 protein.

>TRBV28|TRBJ1-1
CASSSPGTVNTEAFF
>TRBV6-2/TRBV6-3|TRBJ2-1
CASTGSGTYNEQFF
>TRBV24-1|TRBJ2-1
CATSEGLAGLYNEQFF
>TRBV12-3/TRBV12-4|TRBJ2-5
CASSLSGKETQYF
>TRBV23-1|TRBJ2-3
CASSRARQGSTDTQYF
>TRBV29-1|TRBJ2-2
CSAPSQLNTGELFF
>TRBV12-3/TRBV12-4|TRBJ1-5
CASSPGRDMGGQPQHF
>TRBV20-1|TRBJ2-7
CSARLAGDEQYF
>TRBV5-6|TRBJ1-5
CASSLYRDRGYSNQPQHF
>TRBV2|TRBJ1-5
CASSGDIRANQPQHF
>TRBV5-1|TRBJ1-1
CASSLGFTPGNTEAFF
>TRBV5-1|TRBJ2-2
CASQLATGGPGELFF
>TRBV6-2/TRBV6-3|TRBJ1-4
CASSSDREATNEKLFF
>TRBV20-1|TRBJ1-1
CSARRLGVLRNTEAFF
>TRBV20-1|TRBJ1-4
CSARASGRGNEKLFF
>TRBV20-1|TRBJ2-1
CSARTSGNDEQFF
>TRBV12-3/TRBV12-4|TRBJ2-7
CASSLGSWTYEQYF
>TRBV27|TRBJ2-7
CASSPLPAYEQYF
>TRBV20-1|TRBJ2-3
CSARSASGVYTDTQYF
>TRBV3-1|TRBJ2-4
CASSRGTGGGENIQYF
>TRBV20-1|TRBJ2-2
CSASTFTSGYTGELFF
>TRBV3-1|TRBJ2-7
CASSQDLAGGYEQYF
>TRBV5-6|TRBJ1-2
CATSALGTEHASGYTF
>TRBV2|TRBJ2-1
CASSEAEGDWSGNEQFF
>TRBV6-2/TRBV6-3|TRBJ1-2
CASSPGQSYGYTF
>TRBV28|TRBJ2-7
CASLAGGSYEQYF
>TRBV20-1|TRBJ2-4
CSARVPSGRAVQYF
>TRBV7-6|TRBJ2-3
CASSLSHAHSTDTQYF
>TRBV12-3/TRBV12-4|TRBJ2-2
CASTTGTSIASGELFF
>TRBV29-1|TRBJ2-7
CSVVETGRNEQYF
>TRBV5-1|TRBJ2-2
CASSLEAGRTGELFF
>TRBV7-9|TRBJ2-1
CASSFSGDEQFF
>TRBV29-1|TRBJ1-2
CSVVPRQANYGYTF
>TRBV28|TRBJ2-7
CASSPPGLAGQIRYF
>TRBV5-1|TRBJ1-1
CASSPGGRNTEAFF
>TRBV3-1|TRBJ2-1
CASRRTGNEQFF
>TRBV20-1|TRBJ2-3
CSARDLRLAGNTDTQYF
>TRBV3-1|TRBJ2-1
CASSQGRLSSYNEQFF
>TRBV5-1|TRBJ2-3
CASSELTSTDTQYF
>TRBV18|TRBJ2-1
CASSPITDEQFF
>TRBV4-1|TRBJ2-7
CASSQVPPRLAGSYEQYF
>TRBV9|TRBJ1-3
CASSERGQGPGNTIYF
>TRBV23-1|TRBJ2-3
CASSQSRVGGTDTQYF
>TRBV7-8|TRBJ2-5
CASSGVLETQYF
>TRBV3-1|TRBJ2-1
CASSRRGEQFF
>TRBV4-1|TRBJ2-7
CASSFDRTSAYEQYF
>TRBV4-1|TRBJ2-1
CASSQEETSGNNEQFF